This TCR beta chain comes out of a study of control samples from healthy donors and cancer patients (dated by TCRdb to 2020 to 2021). To note about this clone: The antigen this receptor binds is unknown. No base quality values were provided; no much bigger clone lies one nucleotide off.

CDR1 and CDR2 (MDHEN, SYDVKM) derive from the germline V gene. V is pruned by 1 base and J by 2 bases, leaving 8 bases of the junction without a gene match. CDR3 length: 18 amino acids, cysteine to phenylalanine. Here the CDR3 DNA is all that survives: 54 bases in frame from base 1. Library creation used the immunoSEQ multiplex PCR assay. The table comes from immuneACCESS by way of TCRdb, which keeps in-frame sequences with V and J called. Part of the clones is missing from these tables; in studies checked, under half for an unresolved V gene and the rest for unknown reasons. This sample lists 150,000 to 200,000 clones; 91% were detected once. The ten top clones hold about 1.4% of the sample.

The origin of this receptor is a woman aged 25-40 years in good health. The chain couples TRBV28 to TRBJ2-6, with TRBD1 matching 7 junction bases. Sequences were obtained from blood. The DNA reads as follows: TGTGCCAGCAGTTTATCTAGGTGGGGGACAGCTGGGGCCAACGTCCTGACTTTC. This codes for CASSLSRWGTAGANVLTF.